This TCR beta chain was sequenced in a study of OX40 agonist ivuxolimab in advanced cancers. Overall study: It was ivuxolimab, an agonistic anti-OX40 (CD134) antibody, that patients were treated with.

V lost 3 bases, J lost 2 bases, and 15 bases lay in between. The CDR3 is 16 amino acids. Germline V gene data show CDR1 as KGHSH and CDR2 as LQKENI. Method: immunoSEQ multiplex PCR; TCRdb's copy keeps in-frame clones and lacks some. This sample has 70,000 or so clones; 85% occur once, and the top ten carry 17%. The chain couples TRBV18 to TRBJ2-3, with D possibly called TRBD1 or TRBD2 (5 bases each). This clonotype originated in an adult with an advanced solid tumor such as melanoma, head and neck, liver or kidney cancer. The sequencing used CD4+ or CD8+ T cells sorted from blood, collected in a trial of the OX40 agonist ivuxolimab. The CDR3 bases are TGTGCCAGCTCACCGGGGCAGGACTTATTCACAGATACGCAGTATTTT. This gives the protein CASSPGQDLFTDTQYF.